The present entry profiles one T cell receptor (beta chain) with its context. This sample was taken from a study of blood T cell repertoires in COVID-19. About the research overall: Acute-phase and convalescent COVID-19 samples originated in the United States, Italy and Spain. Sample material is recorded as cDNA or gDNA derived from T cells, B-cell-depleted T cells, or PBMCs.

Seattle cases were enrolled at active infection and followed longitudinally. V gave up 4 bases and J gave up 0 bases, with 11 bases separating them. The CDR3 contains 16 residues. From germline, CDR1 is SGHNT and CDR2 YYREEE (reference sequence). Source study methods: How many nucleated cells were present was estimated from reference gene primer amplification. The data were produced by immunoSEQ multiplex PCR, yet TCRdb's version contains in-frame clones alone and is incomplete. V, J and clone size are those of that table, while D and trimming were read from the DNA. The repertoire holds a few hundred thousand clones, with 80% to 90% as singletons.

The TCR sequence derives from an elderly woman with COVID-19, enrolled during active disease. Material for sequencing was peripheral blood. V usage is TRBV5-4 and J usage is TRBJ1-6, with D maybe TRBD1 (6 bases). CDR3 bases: TGTGCCAGCAGCATGCTACAGGGCTCCTATAATTCACCCCTCCACTTT. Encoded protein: CASSMLQGSYNSPLHF. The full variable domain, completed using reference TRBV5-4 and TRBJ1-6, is ETGVTQSPTHLIKTRGQQVTLRCSSQSGHNTVSWYQQALGQGPQFIFQYYREEENGRGNFPPRFSGLQFPNYSSELNVNALELDDSALYLCASSMLQGSYNSPLHFGNGTRLTVT.